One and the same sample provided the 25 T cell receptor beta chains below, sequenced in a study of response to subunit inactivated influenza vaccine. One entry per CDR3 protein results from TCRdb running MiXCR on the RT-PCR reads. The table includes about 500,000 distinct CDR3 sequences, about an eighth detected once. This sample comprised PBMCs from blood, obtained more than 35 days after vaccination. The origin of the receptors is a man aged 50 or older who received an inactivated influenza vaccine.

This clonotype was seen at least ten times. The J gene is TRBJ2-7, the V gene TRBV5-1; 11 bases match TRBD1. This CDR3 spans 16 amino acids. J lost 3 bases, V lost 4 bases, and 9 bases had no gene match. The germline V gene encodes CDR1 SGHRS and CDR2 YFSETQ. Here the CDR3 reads CASSHSGGTGGYEQYF. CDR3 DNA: TGCGCCAGCAGCCACTCAGGGGGGACAGGGGGCTACGAGCAGTACTTC.

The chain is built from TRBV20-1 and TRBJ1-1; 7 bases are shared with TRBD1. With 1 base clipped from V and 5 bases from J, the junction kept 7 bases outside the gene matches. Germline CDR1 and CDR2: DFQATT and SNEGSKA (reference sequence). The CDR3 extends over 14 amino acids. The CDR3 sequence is CSARVGGGSTEAFF. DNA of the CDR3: TGCAGTGCTAGAGTAGGGGGCGGTAGTACTGAAGCTTTCTTT.

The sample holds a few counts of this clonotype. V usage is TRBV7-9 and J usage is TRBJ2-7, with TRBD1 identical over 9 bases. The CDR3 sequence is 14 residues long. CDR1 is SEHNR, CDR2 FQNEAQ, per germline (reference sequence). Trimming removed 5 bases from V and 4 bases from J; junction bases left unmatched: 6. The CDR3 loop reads CASSPRDREYEQYF. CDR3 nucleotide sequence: TGTGCCAGCAGCCCCCGGGACAGGGAGTACGAGCAGTACTTC.

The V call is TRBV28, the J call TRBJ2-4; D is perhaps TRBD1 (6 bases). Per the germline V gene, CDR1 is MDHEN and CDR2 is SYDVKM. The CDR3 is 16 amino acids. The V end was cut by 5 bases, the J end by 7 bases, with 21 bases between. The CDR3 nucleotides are TGTGCCAGCAGTATTATGACAGGCCCCTGGCTCAACATTCAGTACTTC. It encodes CASSIMTGPWLNIQYF.

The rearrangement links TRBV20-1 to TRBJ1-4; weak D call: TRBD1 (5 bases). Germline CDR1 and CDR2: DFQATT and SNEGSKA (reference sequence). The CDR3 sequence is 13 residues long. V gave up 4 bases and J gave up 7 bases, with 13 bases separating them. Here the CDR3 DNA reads TGCAGTGCTAAGTGGGGGGGGGTTGAAAAACTGTTTTTT. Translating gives CSAKWGGVEKLFF.

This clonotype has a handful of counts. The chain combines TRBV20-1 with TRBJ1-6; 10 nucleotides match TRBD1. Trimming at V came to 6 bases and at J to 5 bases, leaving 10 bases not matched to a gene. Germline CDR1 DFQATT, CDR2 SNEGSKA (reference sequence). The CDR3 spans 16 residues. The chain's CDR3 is CSASRTGGTNNSPLHF. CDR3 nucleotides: TGCAGTGCGAGCCGGACAGGGGGAACGAATAATTCACCCCTCCACTTT.

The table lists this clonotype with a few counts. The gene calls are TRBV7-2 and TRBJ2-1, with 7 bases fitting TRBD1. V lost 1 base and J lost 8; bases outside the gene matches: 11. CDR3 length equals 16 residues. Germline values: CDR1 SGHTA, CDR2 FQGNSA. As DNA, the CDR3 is TGTGCCAGCAGCTTAGATGGTTGGGGACAGATCTATGAGCAGTTCTTC. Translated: CASSLDGWGQIYEQFF.

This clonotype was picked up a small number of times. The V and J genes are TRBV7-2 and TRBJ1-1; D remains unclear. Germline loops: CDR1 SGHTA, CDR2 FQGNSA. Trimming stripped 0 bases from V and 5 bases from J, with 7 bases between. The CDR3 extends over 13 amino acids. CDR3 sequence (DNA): TGTGCCAGCAGCTTAGCAGGGTTGACTGAAGCTTTCTTT. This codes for CASSLAGLTEAFF.

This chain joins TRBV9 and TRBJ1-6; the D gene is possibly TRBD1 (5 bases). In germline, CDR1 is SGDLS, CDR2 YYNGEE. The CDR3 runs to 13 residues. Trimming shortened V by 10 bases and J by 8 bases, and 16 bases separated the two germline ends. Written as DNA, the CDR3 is TGTGCCGGACACCGGGCCTTTCATTCACCCCTCCACTTT. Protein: CAGHRAFHSPLHF.

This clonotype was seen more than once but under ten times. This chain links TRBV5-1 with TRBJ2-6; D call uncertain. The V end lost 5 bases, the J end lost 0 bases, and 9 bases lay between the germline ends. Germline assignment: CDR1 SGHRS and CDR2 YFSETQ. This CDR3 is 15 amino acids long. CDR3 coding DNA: TGCGCCAGCAGTTCTGGCCCCTCTGGGGCCAACGTCCTGACTTTC. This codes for CASSSGPSGANVLTF.

CDR3 loop: CSVERRERSDTQYF. CDR3 bases: TGCAGCGTTGAAAGGCGGGAGCGGTCAGATACGCAGTATTTT. The chain links TRBV29-1 to TRBJ2-3, with 7 nucleotides matching TRBD2. The CDR3 length is 14 residues. V lost 2 bases, J lost 4 bases, and 6 bases stayed unmatched. CDR1 is SQVTM and CDR2 is ANQGSEA in the germline V gene.

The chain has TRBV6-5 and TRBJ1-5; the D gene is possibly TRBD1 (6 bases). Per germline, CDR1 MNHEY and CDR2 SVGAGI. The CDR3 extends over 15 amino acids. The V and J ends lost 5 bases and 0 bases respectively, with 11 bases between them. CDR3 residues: CASSTDRNSNQPQHF. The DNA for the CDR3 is TGTGCCAGCAGTACCGACAGGAATAGCAATCAGCCCCAGCATTTT.

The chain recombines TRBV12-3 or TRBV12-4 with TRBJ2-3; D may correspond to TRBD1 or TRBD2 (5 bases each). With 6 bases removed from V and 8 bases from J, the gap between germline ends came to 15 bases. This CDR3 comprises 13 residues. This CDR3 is CASSRDHPGTQYF. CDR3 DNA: TGTGCCAGCAGCCGGGACCACCCGGGTACGCAGTATTTT.

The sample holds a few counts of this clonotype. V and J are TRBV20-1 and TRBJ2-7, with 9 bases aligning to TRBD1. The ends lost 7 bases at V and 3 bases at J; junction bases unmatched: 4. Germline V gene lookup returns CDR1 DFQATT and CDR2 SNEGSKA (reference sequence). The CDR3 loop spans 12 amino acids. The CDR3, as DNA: TGCAGTGGTAGGGGACAGGGCTACGAGCAGTACTTC. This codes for CSGRGQGYEQYF.

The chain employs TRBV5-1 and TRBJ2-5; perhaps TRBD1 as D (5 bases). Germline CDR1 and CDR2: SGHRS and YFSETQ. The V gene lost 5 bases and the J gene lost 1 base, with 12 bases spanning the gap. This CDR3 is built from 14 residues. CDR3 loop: CASSLQGRQETQYF. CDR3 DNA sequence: TGCGCCAGCAGTCTGCAGGGTCGCCAAGAGACCCAGTACTTC.

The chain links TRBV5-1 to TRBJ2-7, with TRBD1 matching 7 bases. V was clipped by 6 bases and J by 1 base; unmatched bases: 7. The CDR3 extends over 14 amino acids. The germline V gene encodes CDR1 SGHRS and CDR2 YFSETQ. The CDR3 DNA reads TGCGCCAGCACCGTGGGGGACAGATCCTACGAGCAGTACTTC. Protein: CASTVGDRSYEQYF.

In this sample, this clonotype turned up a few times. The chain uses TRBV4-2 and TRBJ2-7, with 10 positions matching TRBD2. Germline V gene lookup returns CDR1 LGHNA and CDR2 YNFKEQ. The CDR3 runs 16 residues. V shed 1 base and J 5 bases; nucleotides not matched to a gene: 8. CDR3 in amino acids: CASSQVVRAGGDEQYF. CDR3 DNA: TGTGCCAGCAGCCAAGTAGTCAGAGCGGGAGGGGACGAGCAGTACTTC.

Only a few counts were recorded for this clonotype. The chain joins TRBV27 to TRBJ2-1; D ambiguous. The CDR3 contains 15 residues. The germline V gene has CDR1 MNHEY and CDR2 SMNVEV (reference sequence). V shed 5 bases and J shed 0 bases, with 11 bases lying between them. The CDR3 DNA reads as TGTGCCAGCAGTCCTCCGGCGAGCTCCTACAATGAGCAGTTCTTC. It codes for CASSPPASSYNEQFF.

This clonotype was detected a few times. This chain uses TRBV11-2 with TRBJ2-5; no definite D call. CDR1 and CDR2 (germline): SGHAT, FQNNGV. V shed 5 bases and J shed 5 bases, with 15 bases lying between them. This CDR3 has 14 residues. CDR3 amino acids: CASSPTATRETQYF. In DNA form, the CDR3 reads TGTGCCAGCAGCCCCACGGCGACCAGGGAGACCCAGTACTTC.

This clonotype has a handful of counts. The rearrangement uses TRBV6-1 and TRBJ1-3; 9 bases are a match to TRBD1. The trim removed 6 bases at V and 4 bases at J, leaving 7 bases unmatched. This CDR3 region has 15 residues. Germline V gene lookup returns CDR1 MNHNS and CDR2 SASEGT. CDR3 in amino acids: CASSSDRGRGNTIYF. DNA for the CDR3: TGTGCCAGCAGCTCGGACAGGGGCCGAGGAAACACCATATATTTT.

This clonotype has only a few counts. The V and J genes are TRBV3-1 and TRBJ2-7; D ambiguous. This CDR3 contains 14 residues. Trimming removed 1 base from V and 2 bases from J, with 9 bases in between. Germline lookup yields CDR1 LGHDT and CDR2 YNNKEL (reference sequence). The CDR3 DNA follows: TGTGCCAGCAGCCAAGTTACGGGTCCCTACGAGCAGTACTTC. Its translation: CASSQVTGPYEQYF.

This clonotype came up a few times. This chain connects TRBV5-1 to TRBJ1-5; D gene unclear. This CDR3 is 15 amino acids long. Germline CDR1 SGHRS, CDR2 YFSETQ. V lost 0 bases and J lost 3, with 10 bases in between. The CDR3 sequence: CASSLARGSNQPQHF. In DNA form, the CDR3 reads TGCGCCAGCAGCTTGGCCAGAGGTTCCAATCAGCCCCAGCATTTT.

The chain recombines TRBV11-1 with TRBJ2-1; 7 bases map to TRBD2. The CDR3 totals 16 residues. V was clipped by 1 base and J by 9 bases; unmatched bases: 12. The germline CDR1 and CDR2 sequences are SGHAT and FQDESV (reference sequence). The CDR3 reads CASSLEGGRGGFEQFF. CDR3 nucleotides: TGTGCCAGCAGCTTAGAGGGCGGGAGAGGAGGTTTTGAGCAGTTCTTC.

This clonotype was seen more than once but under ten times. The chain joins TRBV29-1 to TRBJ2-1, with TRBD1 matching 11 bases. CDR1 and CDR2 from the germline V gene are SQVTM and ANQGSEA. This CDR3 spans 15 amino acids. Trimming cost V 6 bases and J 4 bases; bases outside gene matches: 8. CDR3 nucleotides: TGCAGCGTCAAGACTGGGACAGGGGGGTACAATGAGCAGTTCTTC. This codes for CSVKTGTGGYNEQFF.

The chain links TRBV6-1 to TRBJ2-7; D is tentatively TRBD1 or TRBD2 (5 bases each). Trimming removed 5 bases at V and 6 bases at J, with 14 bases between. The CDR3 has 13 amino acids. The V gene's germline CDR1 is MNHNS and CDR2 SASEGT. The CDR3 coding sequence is TGTGCCAGCAGTCGGGCGTTGGGGGTCGAGCAGTACTTC. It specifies CASSRALGVEQYF.